The 13 T cell receptor beta chains below come from one sample, sequenced in a study of T-cell memory formation after mild COVID-19. MiXCR, run by TCRdb on the 5' RACE reads, gives a single entry per CDR3 protein. The sample contains about 430,000 distinct CDR3 sequences, less than 25% of which appear only once. The sample was PBMCs or a T cell subset sorted from them (not recorded which). Receptors originate from an adult woman who had mild COVID-19 (a few samples of this study predate the infection). Cell type and time point are not known.

About this clonotype itself: Its ends do not fully match the called genes, so a read error is possible. The rearrangement uses TRBV7-6 and TRBJ2-7; 9 positions agree with TRBD2. Germline V gene lookup returns CDR1 SGHVS and CDR2 FNYEAQ. The CDR3 covers 15 residues. The CDR3 loop is CASSAIAGASSEQYF. CDR3 coding DNA: TGTGCCAGCAGCGCGATAGCGGGGGCCTCCTCCGAGCAGTACTTC.

This clonotype came up a few times. The rearrangement uses TRBV5-1 and TRBJ2-5; D may be TRBD1 (5 bases). CDR1 is SGHRS, CDR2 YFSETQ, per germline. The V gene lost 3 bases and the J gene lost 3 bases, with 15 bases spanning the gap. The CDR3 totals 15 residues. CDR3: CASSWFPDNKETQYF. CDR3 coding DNA: TGCGCCAGCAGCTGGTTCCCGGACAACAAAGAGACCCAGTACTTC. The full variable domain, rest sourced from reference TRBV5-1 and TRBJ2-5, is KAGVTQTPRYLIKTRGQQVTLSCSPISGHRSVSWYQQTPGQGLQFLFEYFSETQRNKGNFPGRFSGRQFSNSRSEMNVSTLELGDSALYLCASSWFPDNKETQYFGPGTRLLVL.

V usage is TRBV20-1 and J usage is TRBJ2-3, with D unclear. This CDR3 is built from 13 residues. V was shortened by 0 bases and J by 4 bases, with 8 bases between the two germline ends. The germline V gene encodes CDR1 DFQATT and CDR2 SNEGSKA (reference sequence). The CDR3 DNA is TGCAGTGCTAGAGACCTGCGGTCAGATACGCAGTATTTT. Translation: CSARDLRSDTQYF.

This clonotype was recorded at least ten times. The rearrangement links TRBV27 to TRBJ1-2; D is perhaps TRBD1 (5 bases). The germline gives CDR1 MNHEY, CDR2 SMNVEV (reference sequence). The CDR3 loop spans 12 amino acids. V gave up 6 bases and J gave up 7 bases, with 12 bases separating them. CDR3 bases: TGTGCCAGCAGCACCGCTCAGGGTGGCTACACCTTC. Protein sequence: CASSTAQGGYTF.

J is TRBJ2-7 and V is TRBV6-2 or TRBV6-3, with TRBD2 matching 7 bases. Germline trimming cut 5 bases from V and 2 bases from J; bases unmatched to any gene: 6. The CDR3 runs 14 residues. Germline V gene sequence: CDR1 MNHEY, CDR2 SVGEGT. CDR3 nucleotide sequence: TGTGCCAGCAGTACCTCCAGCGGGGCCTACGAGCAGTACTTC. Amino acids: CASSTSSGAYEQYF.

The chain recombines TRBV7-2 with TRBJ2-7; D call uncertain. The ends were cut back, 4 bases at V and 2 bases at J, with 12 bases in the middle. CDR1 and CDR2 from the germline V gene are SGHTA and FQGNSA. This CDR3 has 14 amino acids. CDR3 sequence: CASSSWGTTYEQYF. CDR3 bases: TGTGCCAGCAGCTCCTGGGGTACCACCTACGAGCAGTACTTC.

This clonotype was detected many times. This chain uses TRBV18 with TRBJ1-3; D call uncertain. The CDR3 is 14 residues long. Trimming left V 1 base short and J 0 bases short, with 4 bases between. Germline V gene sequence: CDR1 KGHSH, CDR2 LQKENI. CDR3 in DNA: TGTGCCAGCTCACCACAGGGCTCTGGAAACACCATATATTTT. This translates into CASSPQGSGNTIYF.

The chain has TRBV7-2 and TRBJ2-5; possible D gene TRBD1, 5 bases. The V end lost 5 bases, the J end lost 4 bases, and 17 bases lay between the germline ends. Germline values: CDR1 SGHTA, CDR2 FQGNSA. This CDR3 contains 15 residues. The DNA for the CDR3 is TGTGCCAGCAGCGTTGGTGACAGTTTTCGAGAGACCCAGTACTTC. Translated: CASSVGDSFRETQYF.

The J gene is TRBJ1-1, the V gene TRBV7-6, with no clear D. The CDR3 is 13 residues long. Trimming cost V 1 base and J 7 bases, with 10 bases left between them. The germline V gene has CDR1 SGHVS and CDR2 FNYEAQ. The CDR3 nucleotides read TGTGCCAGCAGCTTAGAAGGGTTTGATGAAGCTTTCTTT. This translates into CASSLEGFDEAFF.

This clonotype has just a few counts. The J gene is TRBJ2-3, the V gene TRBV3-1; no firm D call. The CDR3 consists of 15 residues. Trimming took off 0 bases at V and 6 bases at J, with 13 bases between the two ends. Germline CDR1 and CDR2: LGHDT and YNNKEL (reference sequence). DNA for the CDR3: TGTGCCAGCAGCCAAGAGAACTACCCTGGGGATACGCAGTATTTT. Translation gives CASSQENYPGDTQYF.

The chain combines TRBV18 with TRBJ2-3, with D perhaps matching TRBD2 (5 bases). V lost 10 bases, J lost 14 bases, and 19 bases lay in between. The CDR3 has 11 amino acids. The germline V gene encodes CDR1 KGHSH and CDR2 LQKENI. In DNA form, the CDR3 reads TGTGCCACCAGCACGGAGGAGTTATGGTATTTT. Protein: CATSTEELWYF. Together with reference TRBV18 and TRBJ2-3, the CDR3 gives the full variable domain: NAGVMQNPRHLVRRRGQEARLRCSPMKGHSHVYWYRQLPEEGLKFMVYLQKENIIDESGMPKERFSAEFPKEGPSILRIQQVVRGDSAAYFCATSTEELWYFGPGTRLTVL.

V gene TRBV5-1 combines with J gene TRBJ2-5; TRBD2 aligns across 10 bases. The CDR3 is made up of 16 amino acids. The junction had 7 bases not matched to a gene; V was cut back by 0 bases and J by 5 bases. The germline V gene has CDR1 SGHRS and CDR2 YFSETQ. The CDR3 here is CASSLVASGSSETQYF. In nucleotides, the CDR3 is TGCGCCAGCAGCTTGGTGGCTAGCGGGAGTTCGGAGACCCAGTACTTC. The full variable domain, its missing parts supplied by reference TRBV5-1 and TRBJ2-5, is KAGVTQTPRYLIKTRGQQVTLSCSPISGHRSVSWYQQTPGQGLQFLFEYFSETQRNKGNFPGRFSGRQFSNSRSEMNVSTLELGDSALYLCASSLVASGSSETQYFGPGTRLLVL.

The V call is TRBV6-2 or TRBV6-3, the J call TRBJ2-5; a weak D match, TRBD1 (5 bases). The V gene's germline CDR1 is MNHEY and CDR2 SVGEGT. Trimming cost V 5 bases and J 1 base, with 14 bases left between them. This CDR3 comprises 15 residues. The CDR3 coding sequence is TGTGCCAGCAGTGCTCACAGGACGGTCCAAGAGACCCAGTACTTC. Its translation is CASSAHRTVQETQYF.